This note documents a single T cell receptor beta chain sequence. The sample is drawn from a study of T cells in localized non-small cell lung cancer. Sequencing was performed with immunoSEQ multiplex PCR; in TCRdb, only in-frame clones are kept and a portion is missing. The sample has 45,000 or so clones, about 88% seen once; the top ten hold 2.5%. Germline lookup yields CDR1 MGHRA and CDR2 YSYEKL. This CDR3 contains 15 residues. The V gene lost 2 bases and the J gene lost 1 base, with 11 bases spanning the gap. The rearrangement joins TRBV4-1 to TRBJ1-1; D is unclear. The sample consisted of PBMCs, taken before any cancer treatment. The TCR comes from a man aged 40 to 69 with stage II lung adenocarcinoma. The CDR3 sequence is CASSQPRRGNTEAFF. The CDR3 coding sequence is TGCGCCAGCAGCCAACCCCGACGGGGGAACACTGAAGCTTTCTTT.